This entry lists 8 T cell receptor beta chains sequenced from one sample in a study of T cell responses to AZD1222 COVID-19 vaccine (dated by TCRdb to the early 2020s). Library generation was performed with the immunoSEQ multiplex PCR assay. The table was pulled from immuneACCESS by TCRdb, which kept in-frame rearrangements only. Such tables lose some clones; where checked, under half of the loss comes from unresolved V genes, and the rest has no known cause. Recorded for this sample are some 140,000 clones; 80% to 90% of them occurred a single time. The ten largest clones represent about 5.1% of the sample. This specimen's time point label, per the study, means: baseline before first vaccination. The treatment or condition label on this specimen signifies: meningococcal conjugate vaccine given as trial control. The sample consisted of peripheral blood, taken on day 0 of MenACWY control vaccination. These receptors were taken from an adult in good health.

The rearrangement uses TRBV10-3 and TRBJ1-5, with 7 bases lining up with TRBD1. Germline V lookup: CDR1 ENHRY, CDR2 SYGVKD. The CDR3 is made up of 13 amino acids. With V trimmed by 7 bases and J by 7 bases, 7 bases remained unmatched. CDR3 amino acids: CAINGDRDQPQHF. DNA of the CDR3: TGTGCCATCAACGGAGACAGGGACCAGCCCCAGCATTTT.

This chain uses TRBV6-1 with TRBJ2-1; D might be TRBD1 (6 bases). The CDR3 loop spans 15 amino acids. Germline-derived CDR1 and CDR2 are MNHNS and SASEGT. The V and J ends lost 3 bases and 4 bases respectively, with 13 bases between them. CDR3 bases: TGTGCCAGCAGTGACCCGTTCACAGGGTACAATGAGCAGTTCTTC. As protein: CASSDPFTGYNEQFF.

The chain recombines TRBV27 with TRBJ2-3, with D perhaps being TRBD1 or TRBD2 (6 bases each). Germline CDR1 reads MNHEY; CDR2 reads SMNVEV (reference sequence). This CDR3 has 14 amino acids. Trimming stripped 8 bases from V and 4 bases from J, with 16 bases between. CDR3: CASSWWGAPDTQYF. The CDR3 DNA follows: TGTGCCAGCTCATGGTGGGGGGCCCCAGATACGCAGTATTTT.

This sequence joins TRBV28 and TRBJ2-3; 10 nucleotides agree with TRBD1. With V trimmed by 5 bases and J by 4 bases, 6 bases remained unmatched. Germline V CDR1 and CDR2: MDHEN, SYDVKM. The CDR3 is made up of 15 amino acids. CDR3 sequence (DNA): TGTGCCAGCAGTCCCCCGACAGGGGGCCCAGATACGCAGTATTTT. The encoded protein is CASSPPTGGPDTQYF. Looking up the rest from reference TRBV28 and TRBJ2-3 gives the full variable domain: DVKVTQSSRYLVKRTGEKVFLECVQDMDHENMFWYRQDPGLGLRLIYFSYDVKMKEKGDIPEGYSVSREKKERFSLILESASTNQTSMYLCASSPPTGGPDTQYFGPGTRLTVL.

CDR3 protein: CASSFPNTEAFF. The CDR3 DNA follows: TGTGCCAGCAGCTTTCCGAACACTGAAGCTTTCTTT. The rearrangement uses TRBV11-3 and TRBJ1-1; D is unresolved. This CDR3 comprises 12 residues. CDR1 is SGHNT, CDR2 YENEEA, per germline. V lost 3 bases and J 1 base, leaving 3 bases between the germline ends. The whole variable domain, filled in from reference TRBV11-3 and TRBJ1-1, reads EAGVVQSPRYKIIEKKQPVAFWCNPISGHNTLYWYLQNLGQGPELLIRYENEEAVDDSQLPKDRFSAERLKGVDSTLKIQPAELGDSAVYLCASSFPNTEAFFGQGTRLTVV.

V is TRBV6-5 and J is TRBJ1-1, with 7 nucleotides matching TRBD1. J was trimmed by 1 base and V by 6 bases; bases with no gene match: 2. CDR3 length equals 13 residues. Germline CDR1 is MNHEY and CDR2 is SVGAGI. The CDR3 region has the DNA TGTGCCAGCAGGGGACAGACGAACACTGAAGCTTTCTTT. It translates to CASRGQTNTEAFF.

The rearrangement joins TRBV15 to TRBJ1-2; D perhaps matches TRBD1 (5 bases). The CDR3 sequence is 14 residues long. Germline CDR1 and CDR2: LNHNV and YYDKDF (reference sequence). The V end was cut by 0 bases, the J end by 6 bases, with 11 bases between. In nucleotides, the CDR3 is TGTGCCACCAGCAGAGACCCCGCGGGGGATGGCTACACCTTC. Amino acids: CATSRDPAGDGYTF.

The chain is built from TRBV18 and TRBJ2-1; maybe TRBD2 (6 bases). Trimming took 3 bases from V and 9 from J, leaving 18 bases between them. CDR1 and CDR2 from the germline V gene are KGHSH and LQKENI. The CDR3 covers 15 residues. CDR3 sequence reads: CASSPPGGDPIEQFF. In DNA, the CDR3 is TGTGCCAGCTCACCCCCCGGGGGAGACCCGATTGAGCAGTTCTTC.